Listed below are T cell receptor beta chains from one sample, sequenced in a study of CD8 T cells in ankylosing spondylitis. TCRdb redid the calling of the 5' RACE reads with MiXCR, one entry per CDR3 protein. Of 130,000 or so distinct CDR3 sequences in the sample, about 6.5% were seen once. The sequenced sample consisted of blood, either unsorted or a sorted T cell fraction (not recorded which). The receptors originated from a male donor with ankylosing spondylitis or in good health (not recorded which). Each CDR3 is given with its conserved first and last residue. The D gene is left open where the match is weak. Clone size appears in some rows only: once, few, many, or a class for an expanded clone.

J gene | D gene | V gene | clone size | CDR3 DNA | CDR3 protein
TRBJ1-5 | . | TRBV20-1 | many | TGCAGTGCTAGTGCAGGGGATGTCAATCAGCCCCAGCATTTT | CSASAGDVNQPQHF
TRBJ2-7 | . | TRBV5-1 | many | TGCGCCAGCAGAGACACTACCTACGAGCAGTACTTC | CASRDTTYEQYF
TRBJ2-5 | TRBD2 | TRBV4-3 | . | TGCGCCAGCAGTGATATAGCGGGAGAGGAGACCCAGTACTTC | CASSDIAGEETQYF
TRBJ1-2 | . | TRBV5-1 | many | TGCGCCAGCAGCGTTGACAGGTTTAACTATGGCTACACCTTC | CASSVDRFNYGYTF
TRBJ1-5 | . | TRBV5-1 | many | TGCGCCAGCAGCTTGGGGGAGGGCCCGAGGCAGCCCCAGCATTTT | CASSLGEGPRQPQHF
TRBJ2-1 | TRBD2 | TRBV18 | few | TGTGCCAGCTCACCCCCGGGACTAGCCGACAATGAGCAGTTCTTC | CASSPPGLADNEQFF
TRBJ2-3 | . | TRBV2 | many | TGTGCCAGCGGTGTCACAGATACGCAGTATTTT | CASGVTDTQYF
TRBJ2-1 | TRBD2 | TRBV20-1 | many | TGCAGTGCCCAAACTAGCGGGTCGCGGAATGAGCAGTTCTTC | CSAQTSGSRNEQFF
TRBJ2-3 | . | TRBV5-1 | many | TGCGCCAGCAGCTTGGCCGCTAAAACTAGCACAGATACGCAGTATTTT | CASSLAAKTSTDTQYF
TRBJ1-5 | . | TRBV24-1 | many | TGTGCCACCAGCCTTGATGGCAATCAGCCCCAGCATTTT | CATSLDGNQPQHF
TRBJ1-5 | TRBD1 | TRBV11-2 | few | TGTGCCAGCAGCTCCACGCGGGGGACAGCTTTTACTTATCAGCCCCAGCATTTT | CASSSTRGTAFTYQPQHF
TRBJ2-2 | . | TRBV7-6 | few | TGTGCCAGCAGCCCATCGCTAGCGCCGAACACCGGGGAGCTGTTTTTT | CASSPSLAPNTGELFF
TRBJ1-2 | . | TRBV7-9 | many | TGTGCCAGCAGCTTAGGTGGAGCCGACTATGGCTACACCTTC | CASSLGGADYGYTF
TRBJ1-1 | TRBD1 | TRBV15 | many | TGTGCCACCAGCAGACCAGCCAGGGGGGCAACTGAAGCTTTCTTT | CATSRPARGATEAFF
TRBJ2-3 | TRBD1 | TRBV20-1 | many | TGCAGTGCCACCAGGGGGTCCACAGATACGCAGTATTTT | CSATRGSTDTQYF
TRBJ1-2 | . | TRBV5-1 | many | TGCGCCAGCAGCCGGGGGGGTGTCGGCTACACCTTC | CASSRGGVGYTF
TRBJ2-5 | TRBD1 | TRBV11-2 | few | TGTGCCAGCAGCTTGGGGGGACAGGGAGGCCAAGAGACCCAGTACTTC | CASSLGGQGGQETQYF
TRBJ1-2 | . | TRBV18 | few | TGTGCCAGCTCACCCGATCGGGGGGCTGGCTATGGCTACACCTTC | CASSPDRGAGYGYTF
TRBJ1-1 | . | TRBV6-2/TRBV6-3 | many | TGTGCCAGCACTGGAAGGGCGCGCAACACTGAAGCTTTCTTT | CASTGRARNTEAFF
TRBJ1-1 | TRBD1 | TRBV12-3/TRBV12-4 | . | TGTGCCAGCACCGGGACAGGGAGTAAAGGTGAAGCTTTCTTT | CASTGTGSKGEAFF
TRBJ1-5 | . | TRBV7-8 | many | TGTGCCAGCAGCTTTAAAGGGCAGGGCTGGAATCAGCCCCAGCATTTT | CASSFKGQGWNQPQHF
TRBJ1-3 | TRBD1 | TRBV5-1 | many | TGCGCCAGCAGCCGGACGGGACAGGGGAGAAACACCATATATTTT | CASSRTGQGRNTIYF
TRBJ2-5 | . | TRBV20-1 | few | TGCTGTGCTAGCGAGGGGCGGACAGGAGACTTCCAAGAGACCCAGTACTTC | CCASEGRTGDFQETQYF
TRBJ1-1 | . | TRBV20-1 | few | TGCAGTGCTGCCCTTGGTCCAGGGTATGAAGCTTTCTTT | CSAALGPGYEAFF
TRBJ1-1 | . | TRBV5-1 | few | TGCGCCAGCAGCCGCCTGGGGGTAATGAACACTGAAGCTTTCTTT | CASSRLGVMNTEAFF
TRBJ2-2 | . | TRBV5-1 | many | TGCGCCAGCAGCTTATTCGAGACCACCGGGGAGCTGTTTTTT | CASSLFETTGELFF
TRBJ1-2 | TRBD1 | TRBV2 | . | TGTGCCAGCAGCCAAAGGGACAGAATGATTGGCTACACCTTC | CASSQRDRMIGYTF
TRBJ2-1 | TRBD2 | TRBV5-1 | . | TGCGCCAGCAGTCTTAGCGGGGGGGCCTATGAGCAGTTCTTC | CASSLSGGAYEQFF
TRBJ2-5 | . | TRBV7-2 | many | TGTGCCAGCAGCTTGGCGCGTAACCAAGAGACCCAGTACTTC | CASSLARNQETQYF
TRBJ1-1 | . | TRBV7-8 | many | TGTGCCAGCAGCTTACCCCCCCACACTGAAGCTTTCTTT | CASSLPPHTEAFF
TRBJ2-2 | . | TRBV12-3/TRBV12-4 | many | TGTGCCAGCAGGACTAGTCAGCTCTCCGGGGAGCTGTTTTTT | CASRTSQLSGELFF
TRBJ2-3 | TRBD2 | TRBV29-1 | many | TGCAGCGTTTCAAGGACTAGCGGAGCCACAGATACGCAGTATTTT | CSVSRTSGATDTQYF
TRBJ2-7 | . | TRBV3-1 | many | TGTGCCAGCAGCCTGTTCTCCGGGGCGAGGGCCTACGAGCAGTACTTC | CASSLFSGARAYEQYF
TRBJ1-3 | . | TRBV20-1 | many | TGCAGTGCGGGGCGGTTCGTGTCCAGCTCTGGAAACACCATATATTTT | CSAGRFVSSSGNTIYF
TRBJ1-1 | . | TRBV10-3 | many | TGTGCCATCAGTGACGTCAGGACCTCTGAAGCTTTCTTT | CAISDVRTSEAFF
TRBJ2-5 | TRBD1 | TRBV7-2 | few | TGTGCCAGCGAACAGGGGGCACGGCAAGAGACCCAGTACTTC | CASEQGARQETQYF
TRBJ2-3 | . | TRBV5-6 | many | TGTGCCAGCAGTACTCGCCTGGGCACAGATACGCAGTATTTT | CASSTRLGTDTQYF
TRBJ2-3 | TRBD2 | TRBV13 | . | TGTGCCAGCACCTGGAAAGCGGGGGGCACAGATACGCAGTATTTT | CASTWKAGGTDTQYF
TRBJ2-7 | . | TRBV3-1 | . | TGTGCCAGCAGCCAAGATCAATACGGGACATCCTACGAGCAGTACTTC | CASSQDQYGTSYEQYF
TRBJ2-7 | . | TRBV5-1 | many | TGCGCCAGCGGAAGTAATGGCGAGCAGTACTTC | CASGSNGEQYF
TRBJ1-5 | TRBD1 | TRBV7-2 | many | TGTGCCAGCAGCTTAGCCGGCTCTGGAGGGGGCCCCCCACAAGATCAGCCCCAGCATTTT | CASSLAGSGGGPPQDQPQHF
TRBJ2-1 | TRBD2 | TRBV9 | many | TGTGCCAGCAGCGTTAGCGGGGGGAGCTCCTACAATGAGCAGTTCTTC | CASSVSGGSSYNEQFF
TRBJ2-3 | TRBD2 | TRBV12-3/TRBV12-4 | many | TGTGCCAGCACCCCACTGGGAGGGAGCACAGATACGCAGTATTTT | CASTPLGGSTDTQYF
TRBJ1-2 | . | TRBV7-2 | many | TGTGCCAGCAGCTCCCACCCTCAGGACTATGGCTACACCTTC | CASSSHPQDYGYTF
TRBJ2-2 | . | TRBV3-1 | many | TGTGCCAGCAGCCAAGCTGTGGGCGTGGGCACCGGGGAGCTGTTTTTT | CASSQAVGVGTGELFF